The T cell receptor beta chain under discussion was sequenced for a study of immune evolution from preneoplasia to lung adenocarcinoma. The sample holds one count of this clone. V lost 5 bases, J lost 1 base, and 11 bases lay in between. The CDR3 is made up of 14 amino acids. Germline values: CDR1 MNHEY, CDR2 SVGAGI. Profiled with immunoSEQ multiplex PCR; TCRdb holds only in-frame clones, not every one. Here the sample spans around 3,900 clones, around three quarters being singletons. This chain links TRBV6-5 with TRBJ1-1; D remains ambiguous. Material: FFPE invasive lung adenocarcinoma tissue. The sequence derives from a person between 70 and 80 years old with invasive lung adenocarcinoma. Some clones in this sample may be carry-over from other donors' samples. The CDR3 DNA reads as TGTGCCAGCAGTACCCGGGCCCGGAACACTGAAGCTTTCTTT. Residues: CASSTRARNTEAFF.